This passage covers 13 T cell receptor beta chains from one sample sequenced in a study of T cell responses to AZD1222 COVID-19 vaccine (dated by TCRdb to the early 2020s). The time point label here, explained by the study, means: baseline before first vaccination. The protocol used for the library was the immunoSEQ multiplex PCR assay. The immuneACCESS repertoire file appears here via TCRdb, limited to in-frame rearrangements. These files lack a portion of the clones; in checked studies, under half of the deficit traces to unresolved V genes, and the cause of the others is not known. A total of roughly 150,000 clones appear in this sample, about nine tenths of them only once. The ten largest clones capture approximately 2.3% of the sample. The source was peripheral blood, collected on day 0 of AZD1222 vaccination. The receptors were gathered from an adult in good health.

This clone showed up just once. The chain combines TRBV28 with TRBJ1-1; no reliable D call. V lost 10 bases to trimming and J lost 4 bases, with 13 bases between them. Germline CDR1 is MDHEN and CDR2 is SYDVKM. The CDR3 totals 12 residues. The CDR3 is CATERLITEAFF. The CDR3, as DNA: TGTGCCACCGAGAGGCTGATCACTGAAGCTTTCTTT.

J is TRBJ2-7 and V is TRBV5-5; D unclear. Trimming took off 6 bases at V and 3 bases at J, with 16 bases between the two ends. CDR3 length: 14 amino acids. Germline-derived CDR1 and CDR2 are SGHKS and YYEKEE (reference sequence). CDR3 coding DNA: TGTGCCAGCACCACCCCCGGCCAGCGCTACGAGCAGTACTTC. Translation gives CASTTPGQRYEQYF.

The V and J genes are TRBV5-6 and TRBJ2-1; TRBD1 aligns across 8 bases. CDR3 length equals 14 residues. J was trimmed by 7 bases and V by 4 bases; bases with no gene match: 7. CDR1 and CDR2 from the germline V gene are SGHDT and YYEEEE. For the CDR3, the DNA is TGTGCCAGCAGCGCGGGACAGGTCCCTAATGAGCAGTTCTTC. Its translation: CASSAGQVPNEQFF.

V and J are TRBV3-1 (or the pseudogene TRBV3-2) and TRBJ2-1; D is undetermined. There are 13 residues in the CDR3. Germline CDR1 and CDR2: LGHDT and YNNKEL (reference sequence). V was cut by 0 bases and J by 9 bases, with 9 bases left in between. CDR3 sequence (DNA): TGTGCCAGCAGCCAAGATCCCAGTTCTGAGCAGTTCTTC. Translating gives CASSQDPSSEQFF.

This clone came up once. The CDR3, as DNA: TGTGCCAGCAGGGAATACAGGGGAGCCAATGAGCAGTTCTTC. This translates into CASREYRGANEQFF. J is TRBJ2-1 and V is TRBV5-6; 7 bases agree with TRBD1. Trimming removed 5 bases from V and 6 bases from J; junction bases left unmatched: 8. There are 14 residues in the CDR3. The germline CDR1 and CDR2 sequences are SGHDT and YYEEEE.

This rearrangement joins TRBV6-2 or TRBV6-3 to TRBJ2-5; tentative D call: TRBD1 (5 bases). V gave up 2 bases and J gave up 2 bases, with 12 bases separating them. This CDR3 region has 15 residues. CDR1 and CDR2 (germline): MNHEY, SVGEGT. CDR3 residues: CASSYGAGRQETQYF. Here the CDR3 DNA reads TGTGCCAGCAGTTACGGGGCCGGGCGACAAGAGACCCAGTACTTC.

Here the CDR3 reads CASSLLNQPQHF. For the CDR3, the DNA is TGTGCCAGCAGTTTGCTGAATCAGCCCCAGCATTTT. The genes are TRBV12-3 or TRBV12-4 and TRBJ1-5; no definite D call. V dropped 3 bases and J dropped 4 bases, with 4 bases sitting between them. This CDR3 region has 12 residues.

V usage is TRBV4-3 and J usage is TRBJ2-2, with D perhaps matching TRBD2 (7 bases). V was shortened by 3 bases and J by 7 bases, with 12 bases between the two germline ends. Looked up from germline, CDR1 is LGHNA and CDR2 is YSLEER. This CDR3 region has 14 residues. Here the CDR3 DNA reads TGCGCCAGCAGCCACACAGGGAGGGTCGGGGAGCTGTTTTTT. Translation: CASSHTGRVGELFF.

The sample holds one count of this clone. J is TRBJ1-2 and V is TRBV27; D perhaps matches TRBD1 (5 bases). The CDR3 consists of 13 residues. The germline V and J ends were trimmed by 3 bases and 8 bases, with 13 bases remaining between them. Germline assignment: CDR1 MNHEY and CDR2 SMNVEV (reference sequence). This chain's CDR3 is CASSFRGMHGYTF. CDR3 coding DNA: TGTGCCAGCAGTTTCCGGGGGATGCACGGCTACACCTTC.

This sequence joins TRBV19 and TRBJ2-1; 11 bases fit TRBD2. Per germline, CDR1 LNHDA and CDR2 SQIVND (reference sequence). The CDR3 runs 17 residues. The junction had 6 bases not matched to a gene; V was cut back by 1 base and J by 4 bases. The CDR3 DNA reads as TGTGCCAGTAGTATAGGGGGACTAGCGGAGGGGTACAATGAGCAGTTCTTC. Its translation is CASSIGGLAEGYNEQFF.

The chain uses TRBV4-2 and TRBJ2-7; 7 bases are a match to TRBD2. The junction had 2 bases not matched to a gene; V was cut back by 1 base and J by 2 bases. Looked up from germline, CDR1 is LGHNA and CDR2 is YNFKEQ. The CDR3 contains 14 residues. The CDR3 region is CASSQGEGPYEQYF. Written as DNA, the CDR3 is TGTGCCAGCAGCCAAGGGGAGGGACCCTACGAGCAGTACTTC.

The genes are TRBV19 and TRBJ2-4, with 9 bases that match TRBD1. CDR1 is LNHDA, CDR2 SQIVND, per germline (reference sequence). The CDR3 runs 20 residues. With V trimmed by 2 bases and J by 0 bases, 14 bases remained unmatched. Here the CDR3 reads CASSIRSPLQGALAKNIQYF. Here the CDR3 DNA reads TGTGCCAGTAGTATAAGGAGCCCCTTACAGGGGGCCTTAGCCAAAAACATTCAGTACTTC.

This chain uses TRBV10-2 with TRBJ2-5, with a possible D match to TRBD2 (5 bases). Germline V gene lookup returns CDR1 WSHSY and CDR2 SAAADI. The CDR3 runs 14 residues. V was clipped by 5 bases and J by 4 bases, with 14 bases between them. CDR3 residues: CASSRTPEGETQYF. The CDR3 region has the DNA TGCGCCAGCAGTCGTACCCCTGAGGGAGAGACCCAGTACTTC.